These T cell receptor beta chains were read from a single sample in a study of shared clonotypes between healthy human individuals. Some clones are missing from TCRdb's copy, which holds only in-frame ones; the method was immunoSEQ multiplex PCR. The sample carries about 1 million clones, about 80% recorded once. Sequencing used memory CD4+ T cells sorted from blood. All receptors derive from a young man in good health. CDR3s include the opening cysteine and the closing phenylalanine or tryptophan. The D gene is left open where the match is weak. Not all rows give a size; the values are once, few, many and, for expanded clones, a class.

v_call	j_call	d_call	clone_size	cdr3_aa	cdr3_nt
TRBV29-1	TRBJ2-3	TRBD2	.	CSATGGDTQYF	TGCAGCGCCACGGGGGGAGATACGCAGTATTTT
TRBV28	TRBJ1-5	TRBD1	.	CASRDRGPPNQPQHF	TGTGCCAGCAGGGACAGGGGCCCTCCTAATCAGCCCCAGCATTTT
TRBV4-1	TRBJ1-2	.	.	CASSQTYPSLIYGYTF	TGCGCCAGCAGCCAAACCTACCCATCCCTTATCTATGGCTACACCTTC
TRBV7-8	TRBJ2-7	TRBD1	.	CASSRDRSYEQYF	TGTGCCAGCAGCAGGGACAGGTCCTACGAGCAGTACTTC
TRBV4-1	TRBJ2-1	.	.	CASSHVGQDYNEQFF	TGCGCCAGCAGCCACGTCGGCCAGGACTACAATGAGCAGTTCTTC
TRBV2	TRBJ2-1	TRBD2	.	CAIQRGLYNEQFF	TGTGCCATTCAGCGGGGCCTATACAATGAGCAGTTCTTC
TRBV19	TRBJ2-4	.	.	CASSMGVVAKNIQYF	TGTGCCAGTAGTATGGGGGTTGTGGCCAAAAACATTCAGTACTTC
TRBV6-6	TRBJ1-2	TRBD1	.	CASSYSTRGGYGYTF	TGTGCCAGCAGTTACTCGACCAGGGGGGGCTATGGCTACACCTTC
TRBV21-1	TRBJ1-2	.	.	CASRATANYGYTF	TGTGCCAGCAGGGCTACAGCTAACTATGGCTACACCTTC
TRBV27	TRBJ1-5	.	.	CASSLWGEDSNQPQHF	TGTGCCAGCAGTTTATGGGGGGAGGATAGCAATCAGCCCCAGCATTTT
TRBV5-1	TRBJ2-3	.	.	CASSLVGGDTDTQYF	TGCGCCAGCAGCTTGGTCGGTGGGGACACAGATACGCAGTATTTT
TRBV15	TRBJ2-1	.	.	CATSGDSGNEQFF	TGTGCCACCAGCGGGGACTCGGGTAATGAGCAGTTCTTC
TRBV6-5	TRBJ1-5	.	.	CASIQGGRNQPQHF	TGTGCCAGCATTCAAGGCGGACGCAATCAGCCCCAGCATTTT
TRBV21-1	TRBJ2-5	.	.	CASSYEGSGRAEETQYF	TGTGCCAGCAGCTACGAAGGTAGCGGGAGGGCCGAAGAGACCCAGTACTTC
TRBV28	TRBJ2-7	.	once	CASIKGVNYEQYF	TGTGCCAGCATTAAGGGGGTCAACTACGAGCAGTACTTC
TRBV11-1	TRBJ1-2	.	once	CASSDIRDRSAYYGYTF	TGTGCCAGCAGCGATATAAGGGACCGTTCAGCATACTATGGCTACACCTTC
TRBV19	TRBJ1-2	TRBD1	.	CASSRDRDIRAGYTF	TGTGCCAGTAGTAGAGACAGGGATATTAGAGCGGGCTACACCTTC
TRBV6-6	TRBJ2-5	.	.	CASSSGLPQETQYF	TGTGCCAGCAGTTCCGGACTGCCCCAAGAGACCCAGTACTTC
TRBV11-2	TRBJ2-7	TRBD1	.	CASSPGGGTGEQYF	TGTGCCAGCAGCCCCGGGGGCGGGACAGGCGAGCAGTACTTC
TRBV28	TRBJ2-7	.	.	CASSPGDREQYF	TGTGCCAGCAGTCCCGGGGACCGGGAGCAGTACTTC
TRBV29-1	TRBJ2-1	.	.	CSVIRDGYEQFF	TGCAGCGTTATAAGGGATGGCTATGAGCAGTTCTTC
TRBV7-8	TRBJ1-1	TRBD1	.	CASSLETGGSYEAFF	TGTGCCAGCAGCTTGGAGACAGGGGGGTCCTATGAAGCTTTCTTT
TRBV28	TRBJ2-3	TRBD1	once	CASSLTGGHSTDTQYF	TGTGCCAGCAGTTTAACAGGGGGCCACAGCACAGATACGCAGTATTTT
TRBV4-1	TRBJ2-5	.	.	CASSQVRMGAQGTKTQYF	TGCGCCAGCAGCCAAGTAAGGATGGGGGCGCAGGGGACAAAGACCCAGTACTTC
TRBV5-1	TRBJ1-6	TRBD1	.	CASSPDRAGSPLHF	TGCGCCAGCAGCCCCGACAGGGCTGGTTCACCCCTCCACTTT
TRBV30	TRBJ1-5	.	once	CAWSVSGRGNQPQHF	TGTGCCTGGAGTGTCTCAGGTAGGGGCAATCAGCCCCAGCATTTT